A single TCR beta chain is shown here with its context. Its target is not known. The data were produced by immunoSEQ multiplex PCR, yet TCRdb's version contains in-frame clones alone and is incomplete. Of about 69,000 clones in the sample, around 91% were seen once. The CDR3 contains 18 residues. Per germline, CDR1 MNHNS and CDR2 SASEGT. V was clipped by 0 bases and J by 2 bases, with 19 bases between them. Blood draws occurred at baseline, cycle 4 day 1, and cycle 7 day 1. This sample is part of a study of OX40 agonist ivuxolimab in advanced cancers. Whole-study context: At doses from 0.01 to 10 mg/kg, patients were given intravenous ivuxolimab every 2 weeks. Checkpoint inhibitors had been given previously to about 40% of patients. The study's findings and limits: Normalized T-cell clonal expansion was also low in a subset of nonresponders.

The TCR originated in an adult with an advanced solid tumor such as melanoma, head and neck, liver or kidney cancer. This rearrangement joins TRBV6-1 to TRBJ2-5, with D possibly matching TRBD1 (5 bases). Sequencing used CD4+ or CD8+ T cells sorted from blood, obtained in a trial of the OX40 agonist ivuxolimab. CDR3 residues: CASSEAYMSGREQETQYF. For the CDR3, the DNA is TGTGCCAGCAGTGAAGCTTATATGAGTGGCAGGGAACAAGAGACCCAGTACTTC.